This paragraph covers one TCR beta chain sequence. As yet, its antigen is unknown. Vbeta (60) and Jbeta (13) primers were used in the PCR. The data were produced by immunoSEQ multiplex PCR, yet TCRdb's version contains in-frame clones alone and is incomplete. The sample includes 90,000 to 150,000 clones, about 8.6% of them seen just once. The source of the sample is a study of cytomegalovirus exposure and HLA in healthy donors. General study results and limits: Sequencing had likely introduced a cluster of highly shared sequence variants as an artifact. Despite most TCR sequences being rare, some public TCRs occurred in many donors.

V dropped 1 base and J dropped 7 bases, with 14 bases sitting between them. Germline V gives CDR1 SGHAT, CDR2 FQNNGV. There are 15 residues in the CDR3. The chain joins TRBV11-2 to TRBJ1-3; possibly TRBD1 for D (6 bases). Sample: PBMCs. The TCR comes from a woman in her thirties or forties in good health and CMV-seropositive. The CDR3 DNA sequence: TGTGCCAGCAGCTTAGCTACAGGGAGGGAGAACACCATATATTTT. It is translated as CASSLATGRENTIYF.